These 28 T cell receptor beta chains were sequenced from one sample in a study of T cell repertoires in cytomegalovirus infection (dated by TCRdb to between 2018 and 2021). Their antigens are not known. This specimen's treatment or condition label, interpreted: in vitro stimulation with specific CMV peptide epitopes to enrich CMV-specific T cells. The instrument given in TCRdb is Illumina HiSeq 1500. TCRdb's own reprocessing of the public reads used fastp at Q25 and MiXCR and kept productive beta chains. One record per CDR3 amino acid sequence lists the most common genes and DNA. The sample contains over 100,000 distinct CDR3 sequences, 29% of them found a single time. The top ten clonotypes cover around 80% of the sample. The material was CD8+ T cells from cultured PBMCs, obtained from culture after CMV antigen stimulation. These receptors were obtained from a human donor in good health (CMV status not recorded). Some clones in this sample may be carry-over from other donors' samples.

The V call is TRBV12-3 or TRBV12-4, the J call TRBJ2-7; D uncertain. Trimming stripped 5 bases from V and 4 bases from J, with 9 bases between. CDR3 length: 12 amino acids. In DNA form, the CDR3 reads TGTGCCAGCAGTCACGGGTCTTACGAGCAGTACTTC. This sequence encodes CASSHGSYEQYF.

Remarks on this clonotype: At one of its ends the junction is not consistent with the germline gene, which may arise from a read error. V and J are TRBV5-4 and TRBJ1-1; D not resolved. The V gene's germline CDR1 is SGHNT and CDR2 YYREEE (reference sequence). The CDR3 runs to 16 residues. The CDR3 reads CASSLDFPGLNTETFF. CDR3 bases: TGTGCCAGCAGCTTAGACTTCCCGGGGTTGAACACTGAAACTTTCTTT.

This clonotype was detected ten times or more. The chain uses TRBV7-6 and TRBJ1-1; D call uncertain. V was shortened by 5 bases and J by 1 base, with 8 bases between the two germline ends. CDR1 SGHVS and CDR2 FNYEAQ come from the germline V gene. This CDR3 is 13 amino acids long. As DNA, the CDR3 is TGTGCCAGCAGCGCCGCAGAGAACACTGAAGCTTTCTTT. This sequence encodes CASSAAENTEAFF. The full variable domain, its missing parts supplied by reference TRBV7-6 and TRBJ1-1, is GAGVSQSPRYKVTKRGQDVALRCDPISGHVSLYWYRQALGQGPEFLTYFNYEAQQDKSGLPNDRFSAERPEGSISTLTIQRTEQRDSAMYRCASSAAENTEAFFGQGTRLTVV.

The gene calls are TRBV12-3 or TRBV12-4 and TRBJ2-1; D is perhaps TRBD2 (6 bases). CDR3 length: 16 amino acids. Between the trimmed V and J ends, which lost 2 bases and 1 base, there was a span of 12 bases. The CDR3 loop is CASSLMGGRSYNEQFF. The DNA for the CDR3 is TGTGCCAGCAGTTTAATGGGGGGTCGTTCCTACAATGAGCAGTTCTTC.

The rearrangement links TRBV5-6 to TRBJ2-7; D could derive from TRBD1 or TRBD2 (5 bases each). CDR3 length: 13 residues. Trimming took off 0 bases at V and 5 bases at J, with 9 bases between the two ends. Per germline, CDR1 SGHDT and CDR2 YYEEEE. The CDR3, as DNA: TGTGCCAGCAGCTTGGCAGGGAGCGACGAGCAGTACTTC. It encodes CASSLAGSDEQYF.

This chain's CDR3 is CAISLGGDSYTF. In DNA form, the CDR3 reads TGTGCCATCTCCCTTGGAGGGGATAGCTACACCTTC. V gene TRBV28 combines with J gene TRBJ1-2, with D possibly TRBD1 on 5 matching bases. The V gene lost 10 bases and the J gene lost 9 bases, with 18 bases spanning the gap. The CDR3 length is 12 residues. Germline CDR1 and CDR2: MDHEN and SYDVKM.

This clonotype was seen only a few times. The chain combines TRBV2 with TRBJ2-1; D uncertain. The V gene lost 8 bases and the J gene lost 6 bases, with 5 bases spanning the gap. Germline V gives CDR1 SNHLY, CDR2 FYNNEI. The length of the CDR3 is 10 residues. CDR3 sequence: CASLINEQFF. The CDR3 DNA sequence: TGTGCCAGCTTAATCAATGAGCAGTTCTTC.

A remark on this clonotype: A much larger clone sits a single nucleotide away, making a read error possible. Here the CDR3 omits its conserved ending phenylalanine or tryptophan, so a read error is the likely source. The chain combines TRBV24-1 with TRBJ2-3, with D possibly TRBD1 on 5 matching bases. Germline V gene data show CDR1 as KGHDR and CDR2 as SFDVKD. V was clipped by 6 bases and J by 2 bases, with 14 bases between them. The CDR3 spans 15 residues. CDR3 DNA: TGTGCCACCAGTCTTGGGGCTGAGGACACAGATACGCAGTATTCT. The encoded protein is CATSLGAEDTDTQYS.

The chain combines TRBV20-1 with TRBJ2-1, with D possibly matching TRBD2 (6 bases). Germline CDR1 is DFQATT and CDR2 is SNEGSKA (reference sequence). Trimming removed 0 bases at V and 1 base at J, with 16 bases between. This CDR3 contains 17 residues. The CDR3: CSARDESGFFSYNEQFF. CDR3 in DNA: TGCAGTGCTAGAGATGAAAGCGGGTTTTTTTCCTACAATGAGCAGTTCTTC.

This clonotype was seen a handful of times. CDR3 sequence: CASSYSGPSQNIQYF. The CDR3 bases are TGTGCCAGCAGTTACTCAGGCCCGAGCCAAAACATTCAGTACTTC. V and J are TRBV6-6 and TRBJ2-4; D call uncertain. CDR1 and CDR2 (germline): MNHNY, SVGAGI (reference sequence). The CDR3 is 15 residues long. V lost 0 bases to trimming and J lost 5 bases, with 11 bases between them.

Many counts were recorded for this clonotype. The J gene is TRBJ2-1, the V gene TRBV12-3 or TRBV12-4; D may be TRBD1 (6 bases). V was trimmed by 7 bases and J by 7 bases, leaving 11 bases between them. The CDR3 consists of 12 residues. The CDR3 sequence is CASNNRVNEQFF. The DNA of the CDR3 is TGTGCCAGCAACAACAGGGTGAATGAGCAGTTCTTC.

This chain uses TRBV29-1 with TRBJ2-7; no clear D. CDR1 and CDR2 (germline): SQVTM, ANQGSEA. The ends were cut back, 5 bases at V and 1 base at J, with 6 bases in the middle. CDR3 length: 11 residues. CDR3 amino acids: CSVMDSYEQYF. CDR3 coding DNA: TGCAGCGTTATGGATTCCTACGAGCAGTACTTC.

This chain links TRBV6-1 with TRBJ2-5; maybe TRBD1 (6 bases). With 5 bases removed from V and 1 base from J, the gap between germline ends came to 14 bases. This CDR3 has 15 amino acids. Germline-derived CDR1 and CDR2 are MNHNS and SASEGT. The CDR3 DNA sequence: TGTGCCAGCAGTCCGATTCCAGGGGTCCAAGAGACCCAGTACTTC. It codes for CASSPIPGVQETQYF.

The chain uses TRBV12-3 or TRBV12-4 and TRBJ2-4; TRBD1 matches 10 bases. The CDR3 loop spans 14 amino acids. V gave up 7 bases and J gave up 6 bases; unmatched junction bases: 6. CDR3 residues: CASNRQGAGNIQYF. DNA for the CDR3: TGTGCCAGCAACAGACAGGGGGCCGGAAACATTCAGTACTTC.

Here the CDR3 DNA reads TGCAGCGTCCCAACAGGGGCGGCTGAAGCTTTCTTT. Residues: CSVPTGAAEAFF. V usage is TRBV29-1 and J usage is TRBJ1-1; 7 bases match TRBD1. The germline V gene encodes CDR1 SQVTM and CDR2 ANQGSEA. The CDR3 sequence is 12 residues long. J gave up 6 bases and V 6 bases, and 7 bases lay outside the gene matches.

The chain is built from TRBV5-6 and TRBJ1-1; D possibly corresponds to TRBD1 (5 bases). Trimming shortened V by 0 bases and J by 1 base, and 13 bases separated the two germline ends. The germline CDR1 and CDR2 sequences are SGHDT and YYEEEE. This CDR3 comprises 16 residues. The CDR3 is CASSLALRDPNTEAFF. CDR3 bases: TGTGCCAGCAGCTTGGCATTAAGGGACCCGAACACTGAAGCTTTCTTT.

The rearrangement uses TRBV24-1 and TRBJ2-2; 12 bases align to TRBD1. The length of the CDR3 is 17 residues. The V gene end was trimmed by 3 bases and the J gene end by 6 bases; junction bases not matched to a gene: 7. Looked up from germline, CDR1 is KGHDR and CDR2 is SFDVKD. DNA for the CDR3: TGTGCCACCAGTGATGCACCGGGACAGGGGGCGGCCGGGGAGCTGTTTTTT. This codes for CATSDAPGQGAAGELFF.

The chain joins TRBV7-2 to TRBJ2-3, with D unclear. CDR3 size: 13 residues. Germline V gives CDR1 SGHTA, CDR2 FQGNSA. V shed 6 bases and J shed 4 bases, with 11 bases lying between them. CDR3 DNA sequence: TGTGCCAGCAGATTAATCTCGTCAGATACGCAGTATTTT. As protein: CASRLISSDTQYF.

Many counts were recorded for this clonotype. The rearrangement joins TRBV28 to TRBJ2-1, with D unresolved. Deletions cut 5 bases from V and 2 bases from J, with 1 base between. Germline values: CDR1 MDHEN, CDR2 SYDVKM. The CDR3 has 11 residues. The CDR3 protein is CASSPYNEQFF. DNA for the CDR3: TGTGCCAGCAGTCCCTACAATGAGCAGTTCTTC.

The chain links TRBV29-1 to TRBJ2-1, with 7 nucleotides matching TRBD2. CDR3 length: 12 residues. Trimming at V came to 7 bases and at J to 5 bases, leaving 5 bases not matched to a gene. CDR1 and CDR2 (germline): SQVTM, ANQGSEA. This CDR3 is CSGRGGNNEQFF. The CDR3, as DNA: TGCAGCGGCCGGGGAGGGAACAATGAGCAGTTCTTC.

This clonotype has only a few counts. V usage is TRBV6-6 and J usage is TRBJ2-3, with a tentative D call TRBD1 (6 bases). V gave up 8 bases and J gave up 1 base, with 10 bases separating them. CDR1 and CDR2 from the germline V gene are MNHNY and SVGAGI (reference sequence). The CDR3 extends over 13 amino acids. CDR3 bases: TGTGCCAGCGAGTACAGGGGCACAGATACGCAGTATTTT. Its protein is CASEYRGTDTQYF.

This clonotype was counted a few times. The genes are TRBV5-4 and TRBJ2-1, with D tentatively TRBD2 (5 bases). Germline V gene data show CDR1 as SGHNT and CDR2 as YYREEE (reference sequence). This CDR3 is 12 amino acids long. Trimming cost V 5 bases and J 10 bases, with 13 bases left between them. CDR3 nucleotide sequence: TGTGCCAGCAGTTCAGGCGGCGGGGAGCAGTTCTTC. This encodes CASSSGGGEQFF.

This clonotype was found a few times. The chain recombines TRBV7-9 with TRBJ1-3; 7 positions match TRBD1. The germline V gene encodes CDR1 SEHNR and CDR2 FQNEAQ (reference sequence). V lost 4 bases to trimming and J lost 2 bases; unmatched junction nucleotides: 5. This CDR3 has 15 amino acids. The CDR3 spells CASSSGQQAGNTIYF. Written as DNA, the CDR3 is TGTGCCAGCAGCTCGGGACAGCAGGCTGGAAACACCATATATTTT. Based on the CDR3 plus reference TRBV7-9 and TRBJ1-3, the full variable domain is DTGVSQNPRHKITKRGQNVTFRCDPISEHNRLYWYRQTLGQGPEFLTYFQNEAQLEKSRLLSDRFSAERPKGSFSTLEIQRTEQGDSAMYLCASSSGQQAGNTIYFGEGSWLTVV.

This clonotype was counted between two and nine times. The gene calls are TRBV7-6 and TRBJ2-7, with D unresolved. V was cut by 4 bases and J by 3 bases, with 7 bases left in between. The CDR3 sequence is 12 residues long. Germline V lookup: CDR1 SGHVS, CDR2 FNYEAQ. The CDR3 sequence: CASSSHDYEQYF. In DNA, the CDR3 is TGTGCCAGCAGCTCACATGACTACGAGCAGTACTTC.

On this clonotype itself: This sequence may be a read error, since a much larger clone differs from it by one base. This sequence joins TRBV4-3 and TRBJ1-1; D possibly corresponds to TRBD1 (6 bases). With 3 bases removed from V and 0 bases from J, the gap between germline ends came to 8 bases. The CDR3 has 14 amino acids. The germline gives CDR1 LGHNA, CDR2 YSLEER. CDR3 nucleotides: TGCGCCAGCAGCCAGGGACACATGAACACTGAAGCTTTCTTT. Protein product: CASSQGHMNTEAFF.

The sample holds a few counts of this clonotype. The genes are TRBV12-3 or TRBV12-4 and TRBJ1-5, with TRBD1 matching 11 bases. This CDR3 has 15 residues. V dropped 4 bases and J dropped 2; count of bases not matched to a gene: 1. DNA of the CDR3: TGTGCCAGCAGTTCGGGACAGGGGGGCAATCAGCCCCAGCATTTT. Translating it yields CASSSGQGGNQPQHF.

Worth noting for this clonotype: A read error may produce the germline difference seen at one junction end. The chain recombines TRBV6-2 or TRBV6-3 with TRBJ1-1, with D possibly TRBD1 on 6 matching bases. The CDR3 runs 15 residues. The germline V gene encodes CDR1 MNHEY and CDR2 SVGEGT. Here the CDR3 DNA reads TGTGCCAGCAGTTACACCCAGGGGATGAACGCTGAAGCTTTCTTT. This sequence encodes CASSYTQGMNAEAFF.

The J gene is TRBJ1-5, the V gene TRBV27; D is ambiguous. The germline CDR1 and CDR2 sequences are MNHEY and SMNVEV (reference sequence). The CDR3 spans 14 residues. V was shortened by 3 bases and J by 6 bases, with 12 bases between the two germline ends. CDR3 coding DNA: TGTGCCAGCAGTTTTGTCTCAGAGGGTCAGCCCCAGCATTTT. It translates to CASSFVSEGQPQHF.